What follows describes a single T cell receptor (beta chain). Its antigen is undetermined. The data belong to a study of CD8+ T cells in alopecia areata. Study details: The protocol delivered tofacitinib for 6 to 18 months, then withdrew it for 6 months.

In each case, RNA was isolated and then reverse transcribed into cDNA as the sequencing template. Libraries were prepared by immunoSEQ multiplex PCR; TCRdb keeps only in-frame clonotypes and omits some of them. The sample records some 200,000 clones, around 56% being singletons. The CDR3 length is 13 residues. Germline CDR1 is SQVTM and CDR2 is ANQGSEA. V was cut by 6 bases and J by 3 bases, with 13 bases left in between. The treatment denotes: oral pan-JAK inhibitor, 5-10 mg twice daily. Broader study findings: Lesional scalp, notably in alopecia totalis/universalis, had clonality above that of normal scalp. Tofacitinib yielded significantly lower scalp clonality and fewer expanded CD8+ clones among the top 100.

This receptor was taken from a human donor with alopecia areata. Sequencing used CD4+ T cells sorted from blood, obtained at week 4, from a patient treated with tofacitinib. J is TRBJ2-3 and V is TRBV29-1, with D possibly being TRBD1 or TRBD2 (5 bases each). The CDR3 bases are TGCAGCGTAGGTCCGGGGCCAACAGATACGCAGTATTTT. Translation gives CSVGPGPTDTQYF.